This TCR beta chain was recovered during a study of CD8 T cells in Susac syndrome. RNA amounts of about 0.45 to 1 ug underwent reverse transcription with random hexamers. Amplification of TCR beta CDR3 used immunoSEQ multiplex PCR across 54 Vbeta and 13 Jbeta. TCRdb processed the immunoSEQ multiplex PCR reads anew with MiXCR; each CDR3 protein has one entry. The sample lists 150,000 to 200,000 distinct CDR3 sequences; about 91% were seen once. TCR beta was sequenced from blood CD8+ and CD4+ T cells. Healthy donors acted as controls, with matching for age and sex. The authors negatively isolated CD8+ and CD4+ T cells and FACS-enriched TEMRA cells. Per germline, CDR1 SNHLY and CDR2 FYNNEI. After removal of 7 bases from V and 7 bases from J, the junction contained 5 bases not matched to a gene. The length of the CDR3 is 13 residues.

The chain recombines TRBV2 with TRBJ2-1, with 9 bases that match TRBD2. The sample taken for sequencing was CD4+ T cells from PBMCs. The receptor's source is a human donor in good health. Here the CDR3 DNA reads TGTGCCAGCAAGGTAGCGGGAGCAAATGAGCAGTTCTTC. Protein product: CASKVAGANEQFF. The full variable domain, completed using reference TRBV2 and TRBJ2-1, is EPEVTQTPSHQVTQMGQEVILRCVPISNHLYFYWYRQILGQKVEFLVSFYNNEISEKSEIFDDQFSVERPDGSNFTLKIRSTKLEDSAMYFCASKVAGANEQFFGPGTRLTVL.